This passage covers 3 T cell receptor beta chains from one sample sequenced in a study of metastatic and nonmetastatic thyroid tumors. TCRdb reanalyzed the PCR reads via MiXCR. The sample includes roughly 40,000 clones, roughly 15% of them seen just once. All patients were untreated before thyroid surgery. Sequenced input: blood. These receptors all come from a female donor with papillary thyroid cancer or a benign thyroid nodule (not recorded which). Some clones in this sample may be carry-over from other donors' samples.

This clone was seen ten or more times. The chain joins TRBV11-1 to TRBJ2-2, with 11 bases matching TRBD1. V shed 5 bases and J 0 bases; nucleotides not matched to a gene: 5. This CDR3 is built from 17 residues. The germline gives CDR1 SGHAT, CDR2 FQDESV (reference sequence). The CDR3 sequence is CASSPDRGLTNTGELFF. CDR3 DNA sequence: TGTGCCAGCAGCCCGGACAGGGGGCTTACGAACACCGGGGAGCTGTTTTTT.

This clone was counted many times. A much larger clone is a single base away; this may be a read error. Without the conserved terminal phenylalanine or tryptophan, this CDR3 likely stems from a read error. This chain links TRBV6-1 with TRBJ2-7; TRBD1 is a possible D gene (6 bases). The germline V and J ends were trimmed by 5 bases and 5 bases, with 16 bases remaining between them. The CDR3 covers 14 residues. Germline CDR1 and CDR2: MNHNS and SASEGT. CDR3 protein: CASSPSGVFNEQYL. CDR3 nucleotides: TGTGCCAGCAGTCCCTCAGGGGTCTTCAACGAGCAGTACCTC.

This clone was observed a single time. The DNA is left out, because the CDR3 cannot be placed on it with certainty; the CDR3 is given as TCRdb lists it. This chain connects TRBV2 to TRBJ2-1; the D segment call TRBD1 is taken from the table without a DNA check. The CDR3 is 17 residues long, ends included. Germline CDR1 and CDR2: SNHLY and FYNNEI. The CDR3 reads CASSAEVGQGSYNEQSF.